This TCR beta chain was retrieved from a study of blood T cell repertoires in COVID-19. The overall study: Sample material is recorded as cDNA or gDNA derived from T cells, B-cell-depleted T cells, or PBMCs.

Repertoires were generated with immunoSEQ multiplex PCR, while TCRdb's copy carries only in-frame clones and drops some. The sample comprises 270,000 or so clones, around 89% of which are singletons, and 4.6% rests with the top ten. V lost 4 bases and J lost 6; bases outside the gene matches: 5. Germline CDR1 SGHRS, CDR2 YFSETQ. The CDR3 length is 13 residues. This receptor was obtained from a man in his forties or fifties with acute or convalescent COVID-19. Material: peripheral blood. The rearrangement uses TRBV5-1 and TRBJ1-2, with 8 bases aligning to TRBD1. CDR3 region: CASSSGQGHGYTF. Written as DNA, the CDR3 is TGCGCCAGCAGCAGCGGACAGGGTCATGGCTACACCTTC.